This is a list of T cell receptor beta chains from one sample in a study of T cell responses to AZD1222 COVID-19 vaccine. The repertoire was sequenced with immunoSEQ multiplex PCR; TCRdb's copy has only in-frame clones and lacks some. The sample has about 180,000 clones, about 86% seen once. The sequencing here drew on peripheral blood, taken 28 days after the second AZD1222 dose. These receptors came from an adult who received the AZD1222 COVID-19 vaccine. Each CDR3 is given with its conserved first and last residue. The order of the fields is D gene, V gene, clone size, J gene, CDR3 protein, CDR3 DNA. The D gene is left open where the match is weak. Rows may omit the clone size; those that give it use once, few, many or a size class.

TRBD1	TRBV4-2	-	TRBJ2-7	CASSQEGQGALYF	TGTGCCAGCAGCCAAGAGGGACAGGGGGCTTTGTACTTC
TRBD2	TRBV19	-	TRBJ2-7	CASTPGRGSHEQYF	TGTGCCAGTACTCCTGGGAGGGGATCCCACGAGCAGTACTTC
TRBD2	TRBV28	-	TRBJ2-6	CASSSGYTRGGFGANVLTF	TGTGCCAGCAGTTCTGGATACACCCGCGGGGGGTTTGGGGCCAACGTCCTGACTTTC
-	TRBV6-5	-	TRBJ1-4	CASSPPTNEKLFF	TGTGCCAGCAGTCCGCCAACTAATGAAAAACTGTTTTTT
TRBD2	TRBV3-1/TRBV3-2	-	TRBJ2-2	CASKKRGDPFANTGELFF	TGTGCCAGCAAGAAGCGGGGGGACCCGTTCGCGAACACCGGGGAGCTGTTTTTT
TRBD1	TRBV18	-	TRBJ2-7	CASSPRQGPTAEQYF	TGTGCCAGCTCACCGCGACAGGGTCCAACTGCCGAGCAGTACTTC
TRBD1	TRBV30	-	TRBJ1-1	CAWNRGRAFF	TGTGCCTGGAACAGGGGTAGGGCTTTCTTT
TRBD1	TRBV24-1	-	TRBJ2-1	CATTQGQGYNEQFF	TGTGCCACCACCCAGGGACAGGGTTACAATGAGCAGTTCTTC
-	TRBV7-6	once	TRBJ2-3	CASSSRPGFADTQYF	TGTGCCAGCAGCTCTCGTCCGGGGTTCGCAGATACGCAGTATTTT
-	TRBV2	-	TRBJ2-3	CASSAGQNTDTQYF	TGTGCCAGCAGCGCGGGACAGAACACAGATACGCAGTATTTT
-	TRBV3-1/TRBV3-2	-	TRBJ1-5	CASSQDTHLNQPQHF	TGTGCCAGCAGCCAAGACACACATCTCAATCAGCCCCAGCATTTT
TRBD1	TRBV6-4	-	TRBJ2-7	CASSVPMGQGTYEQYF	TGTGCCAGCAGTGTACCGATGGGACAGGGGACCTACGAGCAGTACTTC
-	TRBV5-5	once	TRBJ2-7	CASSFSQGGLEQYF	TGTGCCAGCAGCTTTTCACAGGGGGGGCTCGAGCAGTACTTC
-	TRBV10-3	-	TRBJ2-2	CAISSVVLTGELFF	TGTGCCATCAGTTCCGTGGTCCTCACCGGGGAGCTGTTTTTT
-	TRBV25-1	once	TRBJ1-1	CASSGGVWTEAFF	TGTGCCAGCAGTGGAGGGGTCTGGACTGAAGCTTTCTTT
-	TRBV2	-	TRBJ2-4	CASSEMGVHGAKNIQYF	TGTGCCAGCAGTGAAATGGGGGTCCACGGAGCCAAAAACATTCAGTACTTC
-	TRBV4-2	-	TRBJ2-3	CASSQAGALGDTQYF	TGTGCCAGCAGCCAGGCGGGGGCTTTGGGAGATACGCAGTATTTT
TRBD2	TRBV12-5	-	TRBJ2-7	CASARSGGSVDEQYF	TGTGCTAGTGCTCGTAGCGGGGGCTCGGTCGACGAGCAGTACTTC
-	TRBV14	-	TRBJ1-4	CASSQGNREKLFF	TGTGCCAGCAGCCAGGGCAACCGGGAAAAACTGTTTTTT